These 8 T cell receptor beta chains were sequenced from one sample in a study of shared clonotypes between healthy human individuals. Measured with immunoSEQ multiplex PCR; TCRdb has only the in-frame clones, and not every one. The repertoire includes about 2.3 million clones, around 90% of them detected once, and 0.37% sits in the top ten. The sequencing sample was made of naive CD4+ T cells from PBMCs. Noted subset: CD45RA+ positively selected. All receptors come from a man aged 18-30 years in good health. Some clones in this sample may be carry-over from other donors' samples.

The chain uses TRBV7-3 and TRBJ2-7, with TRBD2 matching 11 bases. Germline CDR1 and CDR2: SGHTA and FQGTGA. V lost 5 bases, J lost 9 bases, and 12 bases stayed unmatched. CDR3 length equals 15 residues. CDR3 in amino acids: CASSPATSGTVGQYF. In nucleotides, the CDR3 is TGTGCCAGCAGCCCGGCGACTAGCGGGACAGTCGGGCAGTACTTC.

CDR3 amino acids: CASRPPGGRYEQYF. The CDR3, as DNA: TGTGCCAGCAGACCCCCGGGGGGCCGGTACGAGCAGTACTTC. V is TRBV11-2 and J is TRBJ2-7, with D possibly matching TRBD2 (7 bases). Germline V gene sequence: CDR1 SGHAT, CDR2 FQNNGV. V lost 6 bases and J 4 bases, leaving 16 bases between the germline ends. This CDR3 is built from 14 residues.

The J gene is TRBJ2-3, the V gene TRBV6-1, with TRBD1 matching over 10 bases. Trimming at V came to 6 bases and at J to 3 bases, leaving 9 bases not matched to a gene. The CDR3 loop spans 16 amino acids. Germline lookup yields CDR1 MNHNS and CDR2 SASEGT. The CDR3 nucleotides read TGTGCCAGCAGCGAAATCCCGGGACAGGGGACAGATACGCAGTATTTT. Its protein product is CASSEIPGQGTDTQYF.

The rearrangement uses TRBV5-1 and TRBJ2-1, with 14 bases identical to TRBD2. Germline lookup yields CDR1 SGHRS and CDR2 YFSETQ. V shed 2 bases and J 10 bases; nucleotides not matched to a gene: 5. This CDR3 spans 15 amino acids. The CDR3 DNA reads as TGCGCCAGCAGCTTCCGACTAGCGGGAGGGACCGAGCAGTTCTTC. Translated, it gives CASSFRLAGGTEQFF.

This chain joins TRBV28 and TRBJ1-2; no firm D call. Germline CDR1 MDHEN, CDR2 SYDVKM. CDR3 size: 17 residues. V was pared by 6 bases and J by 6 bases, with 26 bases between. In DNA, the CDR3 is TGTGCCAGCAGGGTAGAACTTGCCCTTTTATCAATACATGGCTACACCTTC. It translates to CASRVELALLSIHGYTF.

V usage is TRBV9 and J usage is TRBJ2-2; TRBD2 matches 12 bases. The junction had 13 bases not matched to a gene; V was cut back by 0 bases and J by 4 bases. The CDR3 runs 20 residues. Per germline, CDR1 SGDLS and CDR2 YYNGEE. CDR3 sequence: CASSVAGLAGGFQATGELFF. The CDR3 bases are TGTGCCAGCAGCGTAGCTGGGCTAGCGGGAGGGTTTCAAGCCACCGGGGAGCTGTTTTTT. The entire variable domain, with the rest obtained from reference TRBV9 and TRBJ2-2, is as follows: DSGVTQTPKHLITATGQRVTLRCSPRSGDLSVYWYQQSLDQGLQFLIQYYNGEERAKGNILERFSAQQFPDLHSELNLSSLELGDSALYFCASSVAGLAGGFQATGELFFGEGSRLTVL.

V and J are TRBV6-1 and TRBJ2-1; tentatively, D is TRBD2 (7 bases). The CDR3 is 16 residues long. V was clipped by 2 bases and J by 2 bases, with 13 bases between them. Germline lookup yields CDR1 MNHNS and CDR2 SASEGT. The CDR3 here is CASSERGRGAYNEQFF. In DNA, the CDR3 is TGTGCCAGCAGTGAAAGGGGGAGGGGGGCCTACAATGAGCAGTTCTTC.

The chain joins TRBV2 to TRBJ2-1; TRBD2 matches 11 bases. The junction had 9 bases not matched to a gene; V was cut back by 6 bases and J by 11 bases. The CDR3 length is 14 residues. Germline V gene data show CDR1 as SNHLY and CDR2 as FYNNEI. The CDR3 sequence: CASRAGTSGHQQFF. DNA for the CDR3: TGTGCCAGCAGGGCCGGGACTAGCGGACACCAGCAGTTCTTC.